These T cell receptor beta chains were read from a single sample in a study of T cell responses to AZD1222 COVID-19 vaccine. Generated by immunoSEQ multiplex PCR, the TCRdb table keeps only in-frame clones and is missing some. The sample holds around 89,000 clones, approximately 90% seen once. Material: peripheral blood, obtained on day 0 of AZD1222 vaccination. Receptors originate from an adult in good health. Both conserved end residues are part of each CDR3. The order of the fields is D gene, clone size, J gene, V gene, CDR3 DNA, CDR3 protein. The D gene is left open where the match is weak. Expanded clones get a size class; other rows say once, few or many, or leave the size out.

D: TRBD1
size: .
J: TRBJ2-4
V: TRBV6-2/TRBV6-3
DNA: TGTGCCAGCAGTTACCCGGGACAGTTAGGCCTAGCCAAAAACATTCAGTACTTC
CDR3: CASSYPGQLGLAKNIQYF

D: .
size: .
J: TRBJ2-6
V: TRBV4-3
DNA: TGCGCCAGCAGCCGAGATAGGACGGTCTCTGGGGCCAACGTCCTGACTTTC
CDR3: CASSRDRTVSGANVLTF

D: TRBD1
size: .
J: TRBJ1-1
V: TRBV5-1
DNA: TGCGCCAGCAGCCATGGACAGGCCCGAAACACTGAAGCTTTCTTT
CDR3: CASSHGQARNTEAFF

D: TRBD1
size: .
J: TRBJ2-2
V: TRBV9
DNA: TGTGCCAGCAGAGACAGGGTCAACACCGGGGAGCTGTTTTTT
CDR3: CASRDRVNTGELFF

D: TRBD1
size: .
J: TRBJ1-2
V: TRBV4-2
DNA: TGTGCCAGCAGCCAAGTTCCGGGACAGACCTTCTCCGGCTACACCTTC
CDR3: CASSQVPGQTFSGYTF

D: .
size: .
J: TRBJ1-1
V: TRBV2
DNA: TGTGCCAGCAGTGACCCAGAGATGATTGAAGCTTTCTTT
CDR3: CASSDPEMIEAFF

D: TRBD1
size: once
J: TRBJ2-7
V: TRBV15
DNA: TGTGCCACCAGCAGGGGACGACAGGGAAACGAGCAGTACTTC
CDR3: CATSRGRQGNEQYF

D: .
size: once
J: TRBJ1-2
V: TRBV6-1
DNA: TGTGCCAGCAGTGATCCTACCGGGACATATACTAACTATGGCTACACCTTC
CDR3: CASSDPTGTYTNYGYTF

D: .
size: .
J: TRBJ1-6
V: TRBV25-1
DNA: TGTGCCAGCAGAGGATGGGTAGGCAATTCACCCCTCCACTTT
CDR3: CASRGWVGNSPLHF

D: .
size: once
J: TRBJ1-5
V: TRBV10-3
DNA: TGTGCCATCAGGGACGGGACGAAAAATCAGCCCCAGCATTTT
CDR3: CAIRDGTKNQPQHF

D: TRBD1
size: once
J: TRBJ2-5
V: TRBV29-1
DNA: TGCAGCGTTGAACCGGGACAGCACCAAGAGACCCAGTACTTC
CDR3: CSVEPGQHQETQYF

D: TRBD1
size: .
J: TRBJ2-7
V: TRBV7-2
DNA: TGTGCCAGCAGCTTCAATGCCGGTGGGACAGGCGGACGGTACTTC
CDR3: CASSFNAGGTGGRYF

D: .
size: .
J: TRBJ2-2
V: TRBV27
DNA: TGTGCCAGCAGACTACAGGGGAACACCGGGGAGCTGTTTTTT
CDR3: CASRLQGNTGELFF

D: .
size: .
J: TRBJ1-5
V: TRBV15
DNA: TGTGCCACCAGCAGAGATTGGTCAACGGGGAGCAATCAGCCCCAGCATTTT
CDR3: CATSRDWSTGSNQPQHF

D: .
size: .
J: TRBJ2-1
V: TRBV10-3
DNA: TGTGCCATCAGTGCTGGGTTCAATGAGCAGTTCTTC
CDR3: CAISAGFNEQFF

D: .
size: .
J: TRBJ1-3
V: TRBV4-3
DNA: TGCGCCAGCAGCCAAGGGGTAACCTCTGGAAACACCATATATTTT
CDR3: CASSQGVTSGNTIYF

D: TRBD1
size: .
J: TRBJ2-5
V: TRBV5-1
DNA: TGCGCCAGCAGCCTTCGACAGGGACAAGAGACCCAGTACTTC
CDR3: CASSLRQGQETQYF

D: .
size: .
J: TRBJ2-7
V: TRBV27
DNA: TGTGCCAGCAGTTTACGAGGGACCGCCTACGAGCAGTACTTC
CDR3: CASSLRGTAYEQYF

D: .
size: .
J: TRBJ1-3
V: TRBV6-5
DNA: TGTGCCAGCAGTTTCCGACGGGTGAGCTCTGGAAACACCATATATTTT
CDR3: CASSFRRVSSGNTIYF

D: .
size: .
J: TRBJ2-1
V: TRBV27
DNA: TGTGCCAGCAGTTGGTCCCAGGGTAATGAGCAGTTCTTC
CDR3: CASSWSQGNEQFF

D: .
size: .
J: TRBJ1-2
V: TRBV28
DNA: TGTGCCAGCAGTTTGCTCGGGACATCTGACTATGGCTACACCTTC
CDR3: CASSLLGTSDYGYTF

D: .
size: .
J: TRBJ1-3
V: TRBV19
DNA: TGTGCCAGCGGGGCCGGAAACACCATATATTTT
CDR3: CASGAGNTIYF

D: TRBD2
size: .
J: TRBJ2-1
V: TRBV18
DNA: TGTGCCAGCTCACCACTGGGACTAGCGGGGGGGCCGGGCTCCTACAATGAGCAGTTCTTC
CDR3: CASSPLGLAGGPGSYNEQFF

D: .
size: once
J: TRBJ2-5
V: TRBV9
DNA: TGTGCCAGCAGCGGAGCACCGGAGACAACCCAAGAGACCCAGTACTTC
CDR3: CASSGAPETTQETQYF

D: .
size: .
J: TRBJ1-2
V: TRBV2
DNA: TGTGCCAGCAGTGAACGAAGGACAGCCTATGGCTACACCTTC
CDR3: CASSERRTAYGYTF

D: .
size: .
J: TRBJ2-7
V: TRBV11-1
DNA: TGTGCCAGCAGCTTAGGGGTGTCGGAGTTCTACGAGCAGTACTTC
CDR3: CASSLGVSEFYEQYF

D: .
size: .
J: TRBJ2-7
V: TRBV11-3
DNA: TGTGCCAGCAGCCCCGACAGGCTAGGCGAGCAGTACTTC
CDR3: CASSPDRLGEQYF

D: TRBD1
size: once
J: TRBJ2-5
V: TRBV9
DNA: TGTGCCAGCAGCGGACAGGGTCTCCAGACCCAGTACTTC
CDR3: CASSGQGLQTQYF

D: .
size: .
J: TRBJ1-2
V: TRBV18
DNA: TGTGCCAGCTCAAGGACAGAGAAATCTAACTATGGCTACACCTTC
CDR3: CASSRTEKSNYGYTF

D: .
size: .
J: TRBJ1-3
V: TRBV5-4
DNA: TGTGCCAGCAGCCCGGGCCTCTCTGGAAACACCATATATTTT
CDR3: CASSPGLSGNTIYF

D: TRBD1
size: once
J: TRBJ1-2
V: TRBV30
DNA: TGTGCCTGGGATCGGGACAGGACGTTCTATGGCTACACCTTC
CDR3: CAWDRDRTFYGYTF

D: .
size: .
J: TRBJ1-4
V: TRBV5-4
DNA: TGTGCCAGCAGCTTGGATTTGGCAGGGCGTGAAAAACTGTTTTTT
CDR3: CASSLDLAGREKLFF

D: .
size: .
J: TRBJ1-5
V: TRBV7-2
DNA: TGTGCCAGCAGCTTATCAGGGGATCAGCCCCAGCATTTT
CDR3: CASSLSGDQPQHF

D: .
size: once
J: TRBJ1-4
V: TRBV7-9
DNA: TGTGCCAGCAGCCCCGCGGTCGACAGCCTCGCTAATGAAAAACTGTTTTTT
CDR3: CASSPAVDSLANEKLFF

D: .
size: .
J: TRBJ2-5
V: TRBV7-2
DNA: TGTGCCAGCAGCCAGGCTCTTTTACCAGAGACCCAGTACTTC
CDR3: CASSQALLPETQYF

D: .
size: few
J: TRBJ2-1
V: TRBV5-4
DNA: TGTGCCAGCAGCGCCCGGACCTACAATGAGCAGTTCTTC
CDR3: CASSARTYNEQFF

D: .
size: .
J: TRBJ2-1
V: TRBV27
DNA: TGTGCCAGCAGTTTCTGGGGGTTTGAGCAGTTCTTC
CDR3: CASSFWGFEQFF

D: .
size: .
J: TRBJ1-1
V: TRBV7-2
DNA: TGTGCCAGCAACCCCTGGGGATCCACTGAAGCTTTCTTT
CDR3: CASNPWGSTEAFF

D: .
size: .
J: TRBJ2-3
V: TRBV19
DNA: TGTGCCAGTAGCCCCGTTTCTGGCACAGATACGCAGTATTTT
CDR3: CASSPVSGTDTQYF

D: .
size: .
J: TRBJ2-2
V: TRBV4-2
DNA: TGTGCCAGCAGCCAACATGTCGGGGACCCCACCGGGGAGCTGTTTTTT
CDR3: CASSQHVGDPTGELFF

D: .
size: .
J: TRBJ1-2
V: TRBV5-8
DNA: TGTGCCTTACGGCAAATCGGGGGGGCTTATGGCTACACCTTC
CDR3: CALRQIGGAYGYTF

D: TRBD1
size: .
J: TRBJ1-6
V: TRBV19
DNA: TGTGCCAGTAGTGAAACCGGGACAGTTTATTCACCCCTCCACTTT
CDR3: CASSETGTVYSPLHF